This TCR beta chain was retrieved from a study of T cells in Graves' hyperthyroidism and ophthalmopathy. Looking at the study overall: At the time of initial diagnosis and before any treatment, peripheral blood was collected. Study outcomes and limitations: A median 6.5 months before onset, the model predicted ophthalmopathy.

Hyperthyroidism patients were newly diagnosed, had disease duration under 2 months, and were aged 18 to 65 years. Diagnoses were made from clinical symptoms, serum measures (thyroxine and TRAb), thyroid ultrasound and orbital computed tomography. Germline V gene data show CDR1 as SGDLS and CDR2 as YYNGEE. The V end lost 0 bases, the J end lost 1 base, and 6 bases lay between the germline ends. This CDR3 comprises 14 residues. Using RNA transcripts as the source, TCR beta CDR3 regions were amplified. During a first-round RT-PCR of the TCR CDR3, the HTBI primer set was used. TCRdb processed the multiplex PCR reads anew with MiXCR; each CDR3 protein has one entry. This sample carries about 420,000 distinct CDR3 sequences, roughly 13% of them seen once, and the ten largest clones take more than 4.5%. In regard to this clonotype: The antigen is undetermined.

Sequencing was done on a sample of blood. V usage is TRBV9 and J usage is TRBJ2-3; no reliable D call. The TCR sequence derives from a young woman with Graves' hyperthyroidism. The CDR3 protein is CASSVADGTDTQYF. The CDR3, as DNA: TGTGCCAGCAGCGTAGCGGACGGCACAGATACGCAGTATTTT. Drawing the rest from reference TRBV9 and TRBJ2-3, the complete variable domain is DSGVTQTPKHLITATGQRVTLRCSPRSGDLSVYWYQQSLDQGLQFLIQYYNGEERAKGNILERFSAQQFPDLHSELNLSSLELGDSALYFCASSVADGTDTQYFGPGTRLTVL.